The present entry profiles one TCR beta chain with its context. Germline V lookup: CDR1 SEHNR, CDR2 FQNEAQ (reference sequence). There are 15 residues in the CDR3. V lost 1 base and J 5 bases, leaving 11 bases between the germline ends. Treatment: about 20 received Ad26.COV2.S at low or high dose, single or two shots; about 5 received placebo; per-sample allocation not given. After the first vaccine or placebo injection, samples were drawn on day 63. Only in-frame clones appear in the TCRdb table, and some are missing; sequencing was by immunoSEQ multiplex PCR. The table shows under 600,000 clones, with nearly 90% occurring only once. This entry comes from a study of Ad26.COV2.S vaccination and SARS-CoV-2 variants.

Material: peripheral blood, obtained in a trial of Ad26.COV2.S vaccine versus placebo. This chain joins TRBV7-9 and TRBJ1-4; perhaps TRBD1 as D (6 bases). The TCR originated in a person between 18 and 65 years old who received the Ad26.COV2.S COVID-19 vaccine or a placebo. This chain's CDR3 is CASSLVRTANEKLFF. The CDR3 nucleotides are TGTGCCAGCAGCTTAGTCCGGACAGCGAATGAAAAACTGTTTTTT. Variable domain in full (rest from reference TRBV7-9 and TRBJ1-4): DTGVSQNPRHKITKRGQNVTFRCDPISEHNRLYWYRQTLGQGPEFLTYFQNEAQLEKSRLLSDRFSAERPKGSFSTLEIQRTEQGDSAMYLCASSLVRTANEKLFFGSGTQLSVL.